Below are 2 T cell receptor beta chains sequenced from a single sample in a study of T cells in tumors after PD-1 blockade. Clones were read by immunoSEQ multiplex PCR, and TCRdb kept only the in-frame ones, dropping some. Of tens of thousands of clones detected, around 73% appear once; the ten largest clones hold under 50%. The sequencing here drew on PBMCs, taken after anti-PD-1 treatment. These receptors were taken from a human donor with basal cell carcinoma.

This clone was found a few times. This chain connects TRBV6-2 or TRBV6-3 to TRBJ1-5; a weak D match, TRBD1 (5 bases). The germline gives CDR1 MNHEY, CDR2 SVGEGT. There are 14 residues in the CDR3. V lost 0 bases, J lost 9 bases, and 12 bases lay in between. CDR3 protein: CASSYSSGVGPQHF. In nucleotides, the CDR3 is TGTGCCAGCAGTTACTCTTCGGGGGTAGGGCCCCAGCATTTT.

This rearrangement joins TRBV24-1 to TRBJ2-5, with unresolved D. Trimming removed 3 bases at V and 7 bases at J, with 5 bases between. The CDR3 length is 11 residues. CDR1 and CDR2 (germline): KGHDR, SFDVKD. CDR3 nucleotide sequence: TGTGCCACCAGTGATACCACGACCCAGTACTTC. Its translation: CATSDTTTQYF.